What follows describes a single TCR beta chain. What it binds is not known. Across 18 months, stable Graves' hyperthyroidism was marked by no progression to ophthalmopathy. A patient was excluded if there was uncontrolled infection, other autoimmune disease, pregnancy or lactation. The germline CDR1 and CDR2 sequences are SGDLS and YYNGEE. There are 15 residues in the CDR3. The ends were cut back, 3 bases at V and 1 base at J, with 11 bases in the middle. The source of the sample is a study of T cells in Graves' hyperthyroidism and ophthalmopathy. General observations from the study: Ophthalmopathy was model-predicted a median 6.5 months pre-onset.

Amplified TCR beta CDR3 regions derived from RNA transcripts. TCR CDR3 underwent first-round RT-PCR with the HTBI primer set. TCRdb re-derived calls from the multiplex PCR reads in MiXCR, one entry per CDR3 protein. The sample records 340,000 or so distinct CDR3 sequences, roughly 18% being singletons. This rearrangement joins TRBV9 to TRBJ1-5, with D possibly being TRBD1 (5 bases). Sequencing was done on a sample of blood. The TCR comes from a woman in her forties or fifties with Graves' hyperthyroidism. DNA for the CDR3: TGTGCCAGCAGCGCGCCAGGGCACAGCAATCAGCCCCAGCATTTT. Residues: CASSAPGHSNQPQHF.